A selection of T cell receptor beta chains follows, all from one sample in a study of OX40 agonist ivuxolimab in advanced cancers. Some clones are missing from TCRdb's copy, which holds only in-frame ones; the method was immunoSEQ multiplex PCR. The sample lists roughly 19,000 clones, roughly 84% occurring once. Material: CD4+ or CD8+ T cells sorted from blood, obtained in a trial of the OX40 agonist ivuxolimab. These receptor sequences come from an adult with an advanced solid tumor such as melanoma, head and neck, liver or kidney cancer. CDR3s include the opening cysteine and the closing phenylalanine or tryptophan. Fields, in order: D gene, J gene, V gene, clone size, CDR3 DNA, CDR3 protein. A D gene is named only where the DNA matches it firmly. Clone size is not always given. Where it is, it says once, few, many or a class for expanded clones.

D gene: TRBD2; J gene: TRBJ2-3; V gene: TRBV6-4; clone size: .; CDR3 DNA: TGTGCCAGCAGTGACTCGCGGGGGGGCACAGATACGCAGTATTTT; CDR3 protein: CASSDSRGGTDTQYF
D gene: .; J gene: TRBJ2-2; V gene: TRBV30; clone size: .; CDR3 DNA: TGTGCCTGGAGGACAGTCAACACCGGGGAGCTGTTTTTT; CDR3 protein: CAWRTVNTGELFF
D gene: TRBD1; J gene: TRBJ1-5; V gene: TRBV2; clone size: .; CDR3 DNA: TGTGCCAGCAGAGAGGACAGGGGGCTCGGCAATCAGCCCCAGCATTTT; CDR3 protein: CASREDRGLGNQPQHF
D gene: .; J gene: TRBJ2-2; V gene: TRBV28; clone size: .; CDR3 DNA: TGTGCCAGCAGTTTACTGGCGGGGGCCAGCACCGGGGAGCTGTTTTTT; CDR3 protein: CASSLLAGASTGELFF
D gene: TRBD2; J gene: TRBJ2-2; V gene: TRBV27; clone size: .; CDR3 DNA: TGTGCCAGCAGTTTATCGCCTAGCGGGGATTCCACCGGGGAGCTGTTTTTT; CDR3 protein: CASSLSPSGDSTGELFF
D gene: TRBD1; J gene: TRBJ2-7; V gene: TRBV9; clone size: .; CDR3 DNA: TGTGCCAGCAGCGCCGGACAGGCACGCTCCTACGAGCAGTACTTC; CDR3 protein: CASSAGQARSYEQYF
D gene: .; J gene: TRBJ1-1; V gene: TRBV27; clone size: few; CDR3 DNA: TGTGCCAGCAGTTTAAGGGGGGCTTGGATCACTGAAGCTTTCTTT; CDR3 protein: CASSLRGAWITEAFF
D gene: .; J gene: TRBJ1-2; V gene: TRBV5-4; clone size: .; CDR3 DNA: TGTGCCAGCAGCTTGGGCGTATTTGGCTACACCTTC; CDR3 protein: CASSLGVFGYTF
D gene: TRBD2; J gene: TRBJ2-1; V gene: TRBV7-6; clone size: .; CDR3 DNA: TGTGCCAGCACCGGACTAGCGGGGGGTCACACCCTGGAGGAGCAGTTCTTC; CDR3 protein: CASTGLAGGHTLEEQFF
D gene: .; J gene: TRBJ2-7; V gene: TRBV2; clone size: .; CDR3 DNA: TGTGCCAGCAGCCCGGGGTTTTCGAAGCACTACGAGCAGTACTTC; CDR3 protein: CASSPGFSKHYEQYF
D gene: TRBD1; J gene: TRBJ2-1; V gene: TRBV4-1; clone size: .; CDR3 DNA: TGCGCCAGCAGCCAAGTGGTGGCCGGACAGGCCTACAATGAGCAGTTCTTC; CDR3 protein: CASSQVVAGQAYNEQFF
D gene: TRBD2; J gene: TRBJ2-7; V gene: TRBV9; clone size: .; CDR3 DNA: TGTGCCAGCAGCGACTTAGCGGGGGGCTCCTACGAGCAGTACTTC; CDR3 protein: CASSDLAGGSYEQYF
D gene: TRBD2; J gene: TRBJ2-3; V gene: TRBV28; clone size: .; CDR3 DNA: TGTGCCAGCAGTTCGAACAAGATAGCGGGGGGGTCCGAAGTCCGTACGCAGTATTTT; CDR3 protein: CASSSNKIAGGSEVRTQYF
D gene: .; J gene: TRBJ2-2; V gene: TRBV6-1; clone size: .; CDR3 DNA: TGTGCCAGCAGTGAAGTGCTAGCGACTAGCGGGGAGCTGTTTTTT; CDR3 protein: CASSEVLATSGELFF
D gene: TRBD2; J gene: TRBJ2-1; V gene: TRBV29-1; clone size: .; CDR3 DNA: TGCAGCGTTCTAGGACTAGCGGGGGGGGGCTGGAATGAGCAGTTCTTC; CDR3 protein: CSVLGLAGGGWNEQFF
D gene: TRBD1; J gene: TRBJ1-4; V gene: TRBV7-2; clone size: .; CDR3 DNA: TGTGCCAGCAGCCCCGACAGGGTTTACGAAAAACTGTTTTTT; CDR3 protein: CASSPDRVYEKLFF
D gene: .; J gene: TRBJ1-2; V gene: TRBV6-5; clone size: .; CDR3 DNA: TGTGCCAGCAGTTACTCTGCTTCATTGACGGGTGCCTACACCTTC; CDR3 protein: CASSYSASLTGAYTF
D gene: .; J gene: TRBJ2-2; V gene: TRBV7-9; clone size: .; CDR3 DNA: TGTGCCAGCAGCTTACTAGGGGGGAAAGCCGGGGAGCTGTTTTTT; CDR3 protein: CASSLLGGKAGELFF
D gene: TRBD2; J gene: TRBJ2-7; V gene: TRBV13; clone size: .; CDR3 DNA: TGTGCCAGCAGCTCAGGATCAGGATCCGGCGGGGGGATCTACGAGCAGTACTTC; CDR3 protein: CASSSGSGSGGGIYEQYF
D gene: .; J gene: TRBJ1-2; V gene: TRBV5-4; clone size: once; CDR3 DNA: TGTGCCAGCAGCACCTACGGAGACTATGGCTACACCTTC; CDR3 protein: CASSTYGDYGYTF
D gene: .; J gene: TRBJ2-7; V gene: TRBV7-9; clone size: .; CDR3 DNA: TGTGCCAGCAGTTACATCGGAGGGGAGCAGTACTTC; CDR3 protein: CASSYIGGEQYF
D gene: TRBD2; J gene: TRBJ2-3; V gene: TRBV9; clone size: .; CDR3 DNA: TGTGCCAGCAGCGTAGTAGGAGCGGGGGGCCAGGATACGCAGTATTTT; CDR3 protein: CASSVVGAGGQDTQYF
D gene: .; J gene: TRBJ2-7; V gene: TRBV6-1; clone size: .; CDR3 DNA: TGTGCCAGCAGTTATGGGCAGAACTACGAGCAGTACTTC; CDR3 protein: CASSYGQNYEQYF
D gene: TRBD1; J gene: TRBJ2-4; V gene: TRBV4-1; clone size: .; CDR3 DNA: TGCGCCAGCAGCCAGGGTCGACAGGGGGCCGGCAAAAACATTCAGTACTTC; CDR3 protein: CASSQGRQGAGKNIQYF
D gene: .; J gene: TRBJ1-5; V gene: TRBV30; clone size: .; CDR3 DNA: TGTGCCTGGAGTCGGGGGCTCAATCAGCCCCAGCATTTT; CDR3 protein: CAWSRGLNQPQHF
D gene: .; J gene: TRBJ1-2; V gene: TRBV7-2; clone size: .; CDR3 DNA: TGTGCCAGCAGCTTAGGAGGGGACCGACCAGCAGGCTACACCTTC; CDR3 protein: CASSLGGDRPAGYTF
D gene: .; J gene: TRBJ1-6; V gene: TRBV21-1; clone size: once; CDR3 DNA: TGTGCCAGCAGCAAAGGAGGCGGACCTCTCTGCTCCTATAATTCACCCCTCCACTTT; CDR3 protein: CASSKGGGPLCSYNSPLHF
D gene: TRBD1; J gene: TRBJ2-7; V gene: TRBV9; clone size: .; CDR3 DNA: TGTGCCAGCAGCTCTGGGACAGGGGGCTACGAGCAGTACTTC; CDR3 protein: CASSSGTGGYEQYF
D gene: .; J gene: TRBJ1-1; V gene: TRBV4-2; clone size: .; CDR3 DNA: TGTGCCAGCAGCCAACCCACACAGGGTTCCATGAACACTGAAGCTTTCTTT; CDR3 protein: CASSQPTQGSMNTEAFF
D gene: TRBD2; J gene: TRBJ2-2; V gene: TRBV7-6; clone size: .; CDR3 DNA: TGTGCCAGCAGCTTAGGGACTAGCGGGGGGCCTAACACCGGGGAGCTGTTTTTT; CDR3 protein: CASSLGTSGGPNTGELFF
D gene: TRBD2; J gene: TRBJ2-7; V gene: TRBV19; clone size: .; CDR3 DNA: TGTGCCAGTAGTCCTTCGCCGGTCTTGGTAGCGGGGAAGGACGAGCAGTACTTC; CDR3 protein: CASSPSPVLVAGKDEQYF
D gene: .; J gene: TRBJ1-1; V gene: TRBV19; clone size: .; CDR3 DNA: TGTGCCAGTAGTATAGATTTAGGGCAGTCCATGAACACTGAAGCTTTCTTT; CDR3 protein: CASSIDLGQSMNTEAFF
D gene: .; J gene: TRBJ2-2; V gene: TRBV27; clone size: once; CDR3 DNA: TGTGCCAGCAGTTTAAGGGGGGCGAGCACCGGGGAGCTGTTTTTT; CDR3 protein: CASSLRGASTGELFF
D gene: TRBD1; J gene: TRBJ2-4; V gene: TRBV7-2; clone size: .; CDR3 DNA: TGTGCCAGCAGCCCTCTGGGGACAGGGAACATTCAGTACTTC; CDR3 protein: CASSPLGTGNIQYF
D gene: .; J gene: TRBJ2-1; V gene: TRBV19; clone size: .; CDR3 DNA: TGTGCCAGTAGTACTTCAGGGCTCTCCTACAATGAGCAGTTCTTC; CDR3 protein: CASSTSGLSYNEQFF
D gene: .; J gene: TRBJ2-1; V gene: TRBV20-1; clone size: .; CDR3 DNA: TGCAGTGCTAAGGATTCGGATGAGCAGTTCTTC; CDR3 protein: CSAKDSDEQFF
D gene: .; J gene: TRBJ2-7; V gene: TRBV11-2; clone size: .; CDR3 DNA: TGTGCCAGCAGCTTACAGTTCTACGAGCAGTACTTC; CDR3 protein: CASSLQFYEQYF
D gene: .; J gene: TRBJ2-7; V gene: TRBV4-3; clone size: .; CDR3 DNA: TGCGCCAGCAGCGACAATCCCTACGAGCAGTACTTC; CDR3 protein: CASSDNPYEQYF
D gene: .; J gene: TRBJ1-2; V gene: TRBV30; clone size: .; CDR3 DNA: TGTGCCTGGAGCGCCGGGGGTGGCTACACCTTC; CDR3 protein: CAWSAGGGYTF
D gene: .; J gene: TRBJ1-6; V gene: TRBV19; clone size: .; CDR3 DNA: TGTGCCAGTAGATTATGGGACTTGGGGAATTCACCCCTCCACTTT; CDR3 protein: CASRLWDLGNSPLHF
D gene: .; J gene: TRBJ1-4; V gene: TRBV15; clone size: .; CDR3 DNA: TGTGCCACCAGTCCATCCCGGCGTAATGAAAAACTGTTTTTT; CDR3 protein: CATSPSRRNEKLFF
D gene: .; J gene: TRBJ2-2; V gene: TRBV27; clone size: .; CDR3 DNA: TGTGCCAGCAGCCCCACAGAGGCCGGGGAGCTGTTTTTT; CDR3 protein: CASSPTEAGELFF
D gene: .; J gene: TRBJ2-2; V gene: TRBV21-1; clone size: .; CDR3 DNA: TGTGCCAGCATACTAACGGGACAGAACACCGGGGAGCTGTTTTTT; CDR3 protein: CASILTGQNTGELFF
D gene: .; J gene: TRBJ2-1; V gene: TRBV27; clone size: .; CDR3 DNA: TGTGCCAGCAGGGAGGGGGCTGGTTCCTACAATGAGCAGTTCTTC; CDR3 protein: CASREGAGSYNEQFF
D gene: .; J gene: TRBJ1-1; V gene: TRBV2; clone size: once; CDR3 DNA: TGTGCCAGCGGAGGAGGCAGACGCCGCCCTAACACTGAAGCTTTCTTT; CDR3 protein: CASGGGRRRPNTEAFF
D gene: .; J gene: TRBJ2-1; V gene: TRBV7-9; clone size: medium-sized; CDR3 DNA: TGTGCCAGCAGCTTATGGGCGGTGAGCTCCTACAATGAGCAGTTCTTC; CDR3 protein: CASSLWAVSSYNEQFF
D gene: .; J gene: TRBJ1-1; V gene: TRBV11-2; clone size: .; CDR3 DNA: TGTGCCAGCAGCTTAGCCAGACTTGAAGCTTTCTTT; CDR3 protein: CASSLARLEAFF